Listed here are 27 T cell receptor beta chains from one sample, sequenced in a study of blood T cell repertoires in COVID-19. Here immunoSEQ multiplex PCR was the method, and the copy in TCRdb shows in-frame clones only, minus some. The sample holds over 70,000 clones, over 80% seen once. Sequenced sample: peripheral blood. These receptors were collected from a man at least 80 years old with acute or convalescent COVID-19.

This chain uses TRBV28 with TRBJ2-7; D gene ambiguous. V lost 3 bases, J lost 6 bases, and 12 bases lay in between. Germline V CDR1 and CDR2: MDHEN, SYDVKM. This CDR3 has 13 amino acids. The CDR3 nucleotides read TGTGCCAGCAGTTTGGCTAGTCCCCCCGAGCAGTACTTC. Encoded protein: CASSLASPPEQYF.

This clone was seen once. The V gene is TRBV6-1, the J gene TRBJ1-5, with a weak D call TRBD1 (6 bases). CDR3 length: 15 residues. Germline V gives CDR1 MNHNS, CDR2 SASEGT. Trimming removed 3 bases at V and 7 bases at J, with 16 bases between. CDR3 in DNA: TGTGCCAGCAGTGACGAGGGGACAATCGGCCAGCCCCAGCATTTT. It codes for CASSDEGTIGQPQHF.

The J gene is TRBJ2-3, the V gene TRBV29-1, with TRBD2 identical over 12 bases. V lost 5 bases to trimming and J lost 6 bases; unmatched junction nucleotides: 6. This CDR3 contains 14 residues. Germline values: CDR1 SQVTM, CDR2 ANQGSEA. This CDR3 reads CSVPLAGGGDTQYF. The CDR3 bases are TGCAGCGTTCCACTAGCGGGGGGCGGGGATACGCAGTATTTT.

This chain links TRBV4-3 with TRBJ2-3; 9 bases line up with TRBD2. V shed 4 bases and J 3 bases; nucleotides not matched to a gene: 11. The CDR3 loop spans 17 amino acids. Looked up from germline, CDR1 is LGHNA and CDR2 is YSLEER. The CDR3 DNA reads TGCGCCAGCAGCCGCAGATTTGGAGCGGGAGGAACAGATACGCAGTATTTT. It translates to CASSRRFGAGGTDTQYF.

The chain combines TRBV9 with TRBJ2-1; D may be TRBD2 (5 bases). V shed 4 bases and J shed 0 bases, with 23 bases lying between them. Germline V lookup: CDR1 SGDLS, CDR2 YYNGEE. This CDR3 has 19 residues. CDR3 sequence reads: CASSITPSAGMSSYNEQFF. The CDR3 DNA reads TGTGCCAGCAGCATAACCCCCTCCGCCGGGATGAGCTCCTACAATGAGCAGTTCTTC.

The chain carries TRBV6-1 and TRBJ1-4; perhaps TRBD1 as D (6 bases). The CDR3 length is 15 residues. Trimming took 2 bases from V and 6 from J, leaving 13 bases between them. Germline V gives CDR1 MNHNS, CDR2 SASEGT. CDR3 sequence: CASSERGAGDEKLFF. The CDR3 DNA reads as TGTGCCAGCAGTGAAAGAGGGGCAGGGGATGAAAAACTGTTTTTT.

The V gene is TRBV11-1, the J gene TRBJ1-2; D not certain. Deletions cut 3 bases from V and 5 bases from J, with 7 bases between. Germline values: CDR1 SGHAT, CDR2 FQDESV (reference sequence). The CDR3 has 12 amino acids. CDR3 coding DNA: TGTGCCAGCAGCTTGGAGGGTTATGGCTACACCTTC. It encodes CASSLEGYGYTF. The full variable domain, its missing parts supplied by reference TRBV11-1 and TRBJ1-2, is EAEVAQSPRYKITEKSQAVAFWCDPISGHATLYWYRQILGQGPELLVQFQDESVVDDSQLPKDRFSAERLKGVDSTLKIQPAELGDSAMYLCASSLEGYGYTFGSGTRLTVV.

The V gene is TRBV7-9, the J gene TRBJ2-4, with D tentatively TRBD1 (6 bases). Germline lookup yields CDR1 SEHNR and CDR2 FQNEAQ (reference sequence). The CDR3 sequence is 19 residues long. With 2 bases removed from V and 1 base from J, the gap between germline ends came to 21 bases. Written as DNA, the CDR3 is TGTGCCAGCAGCTTAATCCGGGCAGGGGCCCTTAGGGCCAAAAACATTCAGTACTTC. This codes for CASSLIRAGALRAKNIQYF.

V and J are TRBV9 and TRBJ1-1, with a weak D call TRBD1 (6 bases). V was clipped by 3 bases and J by 6 bases, with 12 bases between them. Germline CDR1 and CDR2: SGDLS and YYNGEE. The CDR3 is 13 residues long. CDR3 in amino acids: CASSDRSGAEAFF. In DNA, the CDR3 is TGTGCCAGCAGCGACCGATCAGGGGCTGAAGCTTTCTTT.

This chain joins TRBV10-3 and TRBJ2-5; D perhaps matches TRBD1 (6 bases). Germline CDR1 is ENHRY and CDR2 is SYGVKD. The V end lost 8 bases, the J end lost 3 bases, and 13 bases lay between the germline ends. CDR3 length equals 13 residues. The DNA of the CDR3 is TGTGCCATCCGCCGGGGACAAGAAGAGACCCAGTACTTC. Translated, it gives CAIRRGQEETQYF.

This chain joins TRBV6-1 and TRBJ2-7; TRBD1 matches 10 bases. Per germline, CDR1 MNHNS and CDR2 SASEGT. This CDR3 is 16 amino acids long. The junction had 10 bases not matched to a gene; V was cut back by 4 bases and J by 4 bases. The CDR3 region has the DNA TGTGCCAGCAGTGCACTTGTGGGGACAGGGGCATACGAGCAGTACTTC. Its protein product is CASSALVGTGAYEQYF.

J is TRBJ2-3 and V is TRBV7-2, with D possibly TRBD1 on 7 matching bases. The germline V and J ends were trimmed by 3 bases and 4 bases, with 14 bases remaining between them. The length of the CDR3 is 15 residues. CDR1 is SGHTA, CDR2 FQGNSA, per germline. CDR3 region: CASSFQGGSSDTQYF. The CDR3 coding sequence is TGTGCCAGCAGCTTCCAGGGGGGCAGCTCAGATACGCAGTATTTT.

This clone was detected a few times. The chain couples TRBV25-1 to TRBJ1-2; no clear D gene. The ends were cut back, 3 bases at V and 5 bases at J, with 16 bases in the middle. In germline, CDR1 is MGHDK, CDR2 SYGVNS. The CDR3 has 15 amino acids. The CDR3 sequence is CASSDQYSPYYGYTF. CDR3 nucleotide sequence: TGTGCCAGCAGTGACCAATATTCGCCCTATTATGGCTACACCTTC.

This sequence joins TRBV2 and TRBJ1-3; D ambiguous. V was pared by 4 bases and J by 0 bases, with 10 bases between. The CDR3 runs 15 residues. Germline CDR1 is SNHLY and CDR2 is FYNNEI. The CDR3 here is CASSVLRLSGNTIYF. CDR3 bases: TGTGCCAGCAGTGTCCTTAGACTCTCTGGAAACACCATATATTTT.

The sample holds a few counts of this clone. The gene calls are TRBV5-6 and TRBJ1-2; 8 positions agree with TRBD1. Trimming took 3 bases from V and 2 from J; bases not matched to a gene: 6. CDR3 length equals 15 residues. Germline-derived CDR1 and CDR2 are SGHDT and YYEEEE. This CDR3 reads CASSSIDRGNYGYTF. CDR3 in DNA: TGTGCCAGCAGCTCTATTGACAGGGGAAACTATGGCTACACCTTC.

The chain recombines TRBV5-3 with TRBJ1-1, with TRBD1 identical over 7 bases. TRBV5-3 is reported as an ORF; its role is uncertain. The CDR3 runs 20 residues. The junction had 23 bases not matched to a gene; V was cut back by 6 bases and J by 0 bases. The CDR3, as DNA: TGTGCCAGAAAGCTACCTGCGAGTATCCGGGACAGCCCCATGAACACTGAAGCTTTCTTT. This sequence encodes CARKLPASIRDSPMNTEAFF.

The chain joins TRBV2 to TRBJ2-2; 12 bases match TRBD2. Germline V gene lookup returns CDR1 SNHLY and CDR2 FYNNEI. J was trimmed by 5 bases and V by 6 bases; bases with no gene match: 1. CDR3 length equals 14 residues. For the CDR3, the DNA is TGTGCCAGCAGGACTAGCGGGAGAACCGGGGAGCTGTTTTTT. It encodes CASRTSGRTGELFF.

The chain has TRBV6-6 and TRBJ2-7, with 9 bases aligning to TRBD1. Germline V CDR1 and CDR2: MNHNY, SVGAGI (reference sequence). V was pared by 7 bases and J by 6 bases, with 7 bases of the junction left unmatched. The CDR3 sequence is 13 residues long. CDR3 amino acids: CASKRDRVSEQYF. In DNA, the CDR3 is TGTGCCAGCAAAAGGGACAGGGTCTCCGAGCAGTACTTC.

The chain recombines TRBV9 with TRBJ1-3, with a weak D call TRBD1 (6 bases). With 4 bases removed from V and 2 bases from J, the gap between germline ends came to 16 bases. The CDR3 consists of 16 residues. The germline V gene has CDR1 SGDLS and CDR2 YYNGEE. CDR3 sequence reads: CASSSQTTGTGNTIYF. The DNA of the CDR3 is TGTGCCAGCAGCTCCCAAACTACAGGGACTGGAAACACCATATATTTT.

J is TRBJ2-7 and V is TRBV9, with 8 bases aligning to TRBD1. CDR1 is SGDLS, CDR2 YYNGEE, per germline. This CDR3 comprises 15 residues. After removal of 0 bases from V and 2 bases from J, the junction contained 4 bases not matched to a gene. CDR3 protein: CASSVGDRPTYEQYF. CDR3 DNA sequence: TGTGCCAGCAGCGTAGGGGACAGGCCTACCTACGAGCAGTACTTC.

This chain connects TRBV7-9 to TRBJ2-5; 7 bases fit TRBD1. Looked up from germline, CDR1 is SEHNR and CDR2 is FQNEAQ (reference sequence). The CDR3 runs 16 residues. V was pared by 4 bases and J by 5 bases, with 13 bases of the junction left unmatched. This CDR3 is CASSSRRGLSSETQYF. CDR3 in DNA: TGTGCCAGCAGCTCACGAAGGGGGCTTAGTTCCGAGACCCAGTACTTC.

V usage is TRBV5-1 and J usage is TRBJ2-2, with 11 bases fitting TRBD1. Germline lookup yields CDR1 SGHRS and CDR2 YFSETQ. The CDR3 spans 16 residues. The junction had 7 bases not matched to a gene; V was cut back by 3 bases and J by 6 bases. The CDR3 loop reads CASSYWTGGTSGELFF. The DNA for the CDR3 is TGCGCCAGCAGCTATTGGACAGGGGGCACGTCCGGGGAGCTGTTTTTT.

This chain uses TRBV10-3 with TRBJ1-1; D unresolved. This CDR3 has 12 residues. In germline, CDR1 is ENHRY, CDR2 SYGVKD. V was cut by 10 bases and J by 0 bases, with 9 bases left in between. CDR3 sequence: CASSDMNTEAFF. The DNA of the CDR3 is TGTGCCAGCTCAGACATGAACACTGAAGCTTTCTTT.

The gene calls are TRBV10-3 and TRBJ2-3; TRBD1 agrees at 7 bases. This CDR3 is built from 16 residues. J was trimmed by 0 bases and V by 11 bases; bases with no gene match: 14. CDR1 and CDR2 (germline): ENHRY, SYGVKD. The CDR3 DNA reads TGTGCCGCCCGCCGGGACAGCCTTTATAGCACAGATACGCAGTATTTT. Its translation is CAARRDSLYSTDTQYF.

V and J are TRBV7-2 and TRBJ1-2, with TRBD1 as a possible D gene (6 bases). Trimming removed 4 bases from V and 8 bases from J, with 17 bases in between. The CDR3 runs to 14 residues. Germline V CDR1 and CDR2: SGHTA, FQGNSA. Here the CDR3 reads CASSSLQVTGGYTF. The CDR3, as DNA: TGTGCCAGCAGCTCCCTTCAAGTGACAGGAGGCTACACCTTC.

This clone was found a few times. The chain has TRBV4-3 and TRBJ1-6; D is uncertain. The CDR3 length is 14 residues. The V end lost 0 bases, the J end lost 6 bases, and 6 bases lay between the germline ends. The germline V gene has CDR1 LGHNA and CDR2 YSLEER. CDR3 amino acids: CASSQDSGNSPLHF. The CDR3, as DNA: TGCGCCAGCAGCCAAGATAGCGGTAATTCACCCCTCCACTTT.

V and J are TRBV10-3 and TRBJ1-1; D is perhaps TRBD1 (5 bases). The CDR3 is 13 amino acids. Trimming removed 4 bases from V and 8 bases from J, with 14 bases in between. Germline V gene data show CDR1 as ENHRY and CDR2 as SYGVKD. The CDR3: CAISGGWRDEAFF. The DNA for the CDR3 is TGTGCCATCAGTGGGGGGTGGAGGGACGAAGCTTTCTTT.